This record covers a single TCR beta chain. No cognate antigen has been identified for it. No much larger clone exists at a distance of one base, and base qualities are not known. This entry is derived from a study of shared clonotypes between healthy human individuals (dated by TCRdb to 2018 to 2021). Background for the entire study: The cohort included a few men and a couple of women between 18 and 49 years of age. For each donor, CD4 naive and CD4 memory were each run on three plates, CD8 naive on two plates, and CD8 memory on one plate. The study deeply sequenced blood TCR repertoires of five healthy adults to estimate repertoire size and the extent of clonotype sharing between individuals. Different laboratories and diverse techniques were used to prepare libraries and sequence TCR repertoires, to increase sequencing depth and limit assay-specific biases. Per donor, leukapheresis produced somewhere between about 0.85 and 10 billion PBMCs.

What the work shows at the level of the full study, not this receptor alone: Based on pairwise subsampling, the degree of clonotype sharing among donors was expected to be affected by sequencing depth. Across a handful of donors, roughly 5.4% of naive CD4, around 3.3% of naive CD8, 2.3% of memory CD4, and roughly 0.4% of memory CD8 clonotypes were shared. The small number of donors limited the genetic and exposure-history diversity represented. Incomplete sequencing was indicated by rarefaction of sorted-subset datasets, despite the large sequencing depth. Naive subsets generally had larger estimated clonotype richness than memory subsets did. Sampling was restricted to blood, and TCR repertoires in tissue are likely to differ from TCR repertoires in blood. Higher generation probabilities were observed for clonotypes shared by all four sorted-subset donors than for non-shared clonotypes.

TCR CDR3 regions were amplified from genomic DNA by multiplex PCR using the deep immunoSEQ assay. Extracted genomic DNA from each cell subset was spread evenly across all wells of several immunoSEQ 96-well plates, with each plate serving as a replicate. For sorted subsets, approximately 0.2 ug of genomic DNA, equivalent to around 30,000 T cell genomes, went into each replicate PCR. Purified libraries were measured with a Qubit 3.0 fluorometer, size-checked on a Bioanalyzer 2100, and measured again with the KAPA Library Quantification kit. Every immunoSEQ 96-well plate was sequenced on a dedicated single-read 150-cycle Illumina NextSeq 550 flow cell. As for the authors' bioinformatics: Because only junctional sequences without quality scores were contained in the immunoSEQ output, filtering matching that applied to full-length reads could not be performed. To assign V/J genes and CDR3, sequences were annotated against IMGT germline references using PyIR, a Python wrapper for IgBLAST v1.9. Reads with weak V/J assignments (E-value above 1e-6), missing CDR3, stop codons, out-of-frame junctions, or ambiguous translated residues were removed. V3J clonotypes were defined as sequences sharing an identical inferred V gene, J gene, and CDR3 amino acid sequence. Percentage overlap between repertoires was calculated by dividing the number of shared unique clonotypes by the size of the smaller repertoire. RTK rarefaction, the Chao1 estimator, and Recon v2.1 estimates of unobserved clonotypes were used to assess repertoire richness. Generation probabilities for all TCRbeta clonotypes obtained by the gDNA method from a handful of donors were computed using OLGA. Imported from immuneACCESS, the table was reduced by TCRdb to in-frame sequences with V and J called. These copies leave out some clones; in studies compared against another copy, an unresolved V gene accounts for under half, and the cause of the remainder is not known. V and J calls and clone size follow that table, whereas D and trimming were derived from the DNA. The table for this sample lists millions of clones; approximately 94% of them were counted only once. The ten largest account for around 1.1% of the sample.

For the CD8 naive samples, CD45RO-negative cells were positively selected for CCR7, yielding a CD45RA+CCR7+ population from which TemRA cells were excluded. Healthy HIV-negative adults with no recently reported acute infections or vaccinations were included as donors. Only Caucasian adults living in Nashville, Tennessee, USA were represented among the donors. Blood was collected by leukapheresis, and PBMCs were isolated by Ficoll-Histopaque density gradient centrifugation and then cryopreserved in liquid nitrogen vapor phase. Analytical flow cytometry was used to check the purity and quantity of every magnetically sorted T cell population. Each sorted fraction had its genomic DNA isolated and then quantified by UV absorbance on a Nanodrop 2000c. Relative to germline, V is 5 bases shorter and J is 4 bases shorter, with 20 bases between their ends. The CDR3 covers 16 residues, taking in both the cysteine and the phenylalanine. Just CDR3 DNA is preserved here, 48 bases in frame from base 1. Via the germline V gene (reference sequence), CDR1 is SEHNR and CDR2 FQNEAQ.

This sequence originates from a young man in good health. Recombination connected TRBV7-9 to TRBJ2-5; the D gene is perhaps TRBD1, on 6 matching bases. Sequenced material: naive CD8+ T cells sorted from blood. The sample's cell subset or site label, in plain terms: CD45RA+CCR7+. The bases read TGTGCCAGCAGCGATAGTATGGGGGCGCCCCCAGAGACCCAGTACTTC. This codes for CASSDSMGAPPETQYF.